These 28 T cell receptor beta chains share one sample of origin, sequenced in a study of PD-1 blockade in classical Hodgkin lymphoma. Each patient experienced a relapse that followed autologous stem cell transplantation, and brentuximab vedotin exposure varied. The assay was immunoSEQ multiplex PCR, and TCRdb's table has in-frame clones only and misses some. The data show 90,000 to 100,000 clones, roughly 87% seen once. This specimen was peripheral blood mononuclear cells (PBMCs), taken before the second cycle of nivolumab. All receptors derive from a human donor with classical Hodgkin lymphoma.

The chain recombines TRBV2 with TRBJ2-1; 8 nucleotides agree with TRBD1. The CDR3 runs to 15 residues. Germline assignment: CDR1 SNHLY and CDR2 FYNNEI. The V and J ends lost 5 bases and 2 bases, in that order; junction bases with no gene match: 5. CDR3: CASSNGQGAYNEQFF. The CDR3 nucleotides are TGTGCCAGCAGTAACGGACAGGGAGCCTACAATGAGCAGTTCTTC.

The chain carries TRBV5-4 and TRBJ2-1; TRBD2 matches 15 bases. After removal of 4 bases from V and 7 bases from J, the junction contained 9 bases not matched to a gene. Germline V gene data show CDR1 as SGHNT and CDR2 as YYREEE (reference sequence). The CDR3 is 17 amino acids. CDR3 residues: CASSRGTSGRSGNEQFF. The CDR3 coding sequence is TGTGCCAGCAGCCGAGGGACTAGCGGGAGGAGTGGGAATGAGCAGTTCTTC. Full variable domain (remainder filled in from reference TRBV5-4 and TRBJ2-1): ETGVTQSPTHLIKTRGQQVTLRCSSQSGHNTVSWYQQALGQGPQFIFQYYREEENGRGNFPPRFSGLQFPNYSSELNVNALELDDSALYLCASSRGTSGRSGNEQFFGPGTRLTVL.

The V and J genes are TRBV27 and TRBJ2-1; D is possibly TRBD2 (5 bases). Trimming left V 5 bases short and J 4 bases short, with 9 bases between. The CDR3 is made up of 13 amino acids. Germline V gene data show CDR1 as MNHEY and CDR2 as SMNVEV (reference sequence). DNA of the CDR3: TGTGCCAGCAGTCTTGCGGGTTACAATGAGCAGTTCTTC. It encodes CASSLAGYNEQFF.

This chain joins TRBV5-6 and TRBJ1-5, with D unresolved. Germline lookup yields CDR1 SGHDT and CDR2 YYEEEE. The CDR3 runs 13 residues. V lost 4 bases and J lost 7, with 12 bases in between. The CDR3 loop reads CASSRTPSQPQHF. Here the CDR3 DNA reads TGTGCCAGCAGCCGAACTCCTTCCCAGCCCCAGCATTTT.

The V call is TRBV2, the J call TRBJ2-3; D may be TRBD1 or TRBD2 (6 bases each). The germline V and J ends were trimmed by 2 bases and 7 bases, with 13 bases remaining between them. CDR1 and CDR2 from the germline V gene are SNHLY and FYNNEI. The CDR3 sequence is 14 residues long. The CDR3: CASSENWGAHTQYF. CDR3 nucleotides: TGTGCCAGCAGTGAAAATTGGGGGGCACATACGCAGTATTTT.

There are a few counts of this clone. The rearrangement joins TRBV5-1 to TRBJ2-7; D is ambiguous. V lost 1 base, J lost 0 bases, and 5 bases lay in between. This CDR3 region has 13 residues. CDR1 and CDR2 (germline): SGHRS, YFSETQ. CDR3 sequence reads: CASSLPNSYEQYF. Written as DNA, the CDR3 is TGCGCCAGCAGCTTGCCCAACTCCTACGAGCAGTACTTC. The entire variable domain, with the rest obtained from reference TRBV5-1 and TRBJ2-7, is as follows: KAGVTQTPRYLIKTRGQQVTLSCSPISGHRSVSWYQQTPGQGLQFLFEYFSETQRNKGNFPGRFSGRQFSNSRSEMNVSTLELGDSALYLCASSLPNSYEQYFGPGTRLTVT.

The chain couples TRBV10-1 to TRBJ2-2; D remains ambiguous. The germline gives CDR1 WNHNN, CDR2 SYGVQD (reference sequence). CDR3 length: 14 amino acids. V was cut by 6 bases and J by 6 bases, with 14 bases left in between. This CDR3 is CASRGSLEAGELFF. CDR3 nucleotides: TGCGCCAGCAGAGGTTCATTGGAAGCCGGGGAGCTGTTTTTT.

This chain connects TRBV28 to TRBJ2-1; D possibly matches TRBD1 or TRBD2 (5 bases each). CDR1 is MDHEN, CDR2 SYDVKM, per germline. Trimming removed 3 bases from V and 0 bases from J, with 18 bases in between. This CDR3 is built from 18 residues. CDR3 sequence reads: CASSFYGGTRSSYNEQFF. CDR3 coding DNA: TGTGCCAGCAGTTTCTATGGTGGGACCCGATCCTCCTACAATGAGCAGTTCTTC.

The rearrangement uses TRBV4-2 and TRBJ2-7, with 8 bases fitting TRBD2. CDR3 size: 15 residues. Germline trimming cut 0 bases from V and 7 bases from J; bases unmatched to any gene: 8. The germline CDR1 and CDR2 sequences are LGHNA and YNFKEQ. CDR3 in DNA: TGTGCCAGCAGCCAAGATGTGGCGGGGGGAAGGGAGCAGTACTTC. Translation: CASSQDVAGGREQYF.

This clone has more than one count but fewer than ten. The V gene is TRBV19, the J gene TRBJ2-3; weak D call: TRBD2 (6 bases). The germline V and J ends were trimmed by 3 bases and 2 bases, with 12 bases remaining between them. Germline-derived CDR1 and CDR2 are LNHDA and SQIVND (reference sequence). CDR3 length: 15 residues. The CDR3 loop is CASSILEGFTDTQYF. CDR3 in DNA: TGTGCCAGTAGTATTCTGGAGGGATTCACAGATACGCAGTATTTT.

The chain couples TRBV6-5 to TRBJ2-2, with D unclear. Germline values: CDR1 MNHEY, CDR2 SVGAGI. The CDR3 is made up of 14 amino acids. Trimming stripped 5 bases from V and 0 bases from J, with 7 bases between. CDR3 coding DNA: TGTGCCAGCAGTGGGGATTCGAACACCGGGGAGCTGTTTTTT. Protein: CASSGDSNTGELFF.

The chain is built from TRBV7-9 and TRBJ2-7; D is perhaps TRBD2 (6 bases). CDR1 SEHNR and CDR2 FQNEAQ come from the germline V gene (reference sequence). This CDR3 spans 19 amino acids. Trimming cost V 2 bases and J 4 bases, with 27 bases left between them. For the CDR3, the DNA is TGTGCCAGCAGCTTACTCTCTTTACCGGCGGGAAATGTCTTTTACGAGCAGTACTTC. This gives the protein CASSLLSLPAGNVFYEQYF.

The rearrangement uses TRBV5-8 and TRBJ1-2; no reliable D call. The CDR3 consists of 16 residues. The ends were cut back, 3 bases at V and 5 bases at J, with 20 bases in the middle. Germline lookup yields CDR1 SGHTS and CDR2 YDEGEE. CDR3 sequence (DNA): TGTGCCAGCAGCTCCGAGTCCCGAACACCGTTTTATGGCTACACCTTC. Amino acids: CASSSESRTPFYGYTF. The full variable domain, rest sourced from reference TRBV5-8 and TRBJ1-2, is EAGVTQSPTHLIKTRGQQATLRCSPISGHTSVYWYQQALGLGLQFLLWYDEGEERNRGNFPPRFSGRQFPNYSSELNVNALELEDSALYLCASSSESRTPFYGYTFGSGTRLTVV.

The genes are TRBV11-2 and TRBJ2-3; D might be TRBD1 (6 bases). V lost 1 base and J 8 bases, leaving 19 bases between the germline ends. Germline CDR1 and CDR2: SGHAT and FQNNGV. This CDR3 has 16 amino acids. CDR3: CASSLVGGGGQTTQYF. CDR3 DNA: TGTGCCAGCAGCTTAGTAGGCGGTGGCGGACAGACTACGCAGTATTTT.

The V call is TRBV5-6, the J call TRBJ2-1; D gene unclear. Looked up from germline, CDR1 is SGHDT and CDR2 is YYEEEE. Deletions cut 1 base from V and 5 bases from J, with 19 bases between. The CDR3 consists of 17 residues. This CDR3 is CASSLWITALMNNEQFF. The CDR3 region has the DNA TGTGCCAGCAGCTTGTGGATTACGGCACTGATGAACAATGAGCAGTTCTTC.

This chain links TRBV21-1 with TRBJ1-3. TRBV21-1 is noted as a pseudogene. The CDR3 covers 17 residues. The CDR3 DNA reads TGTGCCAGCAGCAAAGTTGGGGTGGTGCATTGCGGAAACACCATATATTTT. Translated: CASSKVGVVHCGNTIYF.

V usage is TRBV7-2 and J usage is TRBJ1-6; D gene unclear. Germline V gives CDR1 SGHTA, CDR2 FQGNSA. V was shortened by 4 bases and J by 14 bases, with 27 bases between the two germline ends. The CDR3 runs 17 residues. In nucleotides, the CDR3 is TGTGCCAGCAGCTCCACAAACCGAATGGGATCGGGTCAGGCCCTCCACTTT. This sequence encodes CASSSTNRMGSGQALHF.

The CDR3 DNA is TGCGCCAGCAGCTTCCCCCTAGCGGGAGGGCCAAAGGATACGCAGTATTTT. It codes for CASSFPLAGGPKDTQYF. The chain uses TRBV5-1 and TRBJ2-3, with TRBD2 matching over 12 bases. Germline V gives CDR1 SGHRS, CDR2 YFSETQ. V shed 2 bases and J 6 bases; nucleotides not matched to a gene: 10. The CDR3 runs to 17 residues.

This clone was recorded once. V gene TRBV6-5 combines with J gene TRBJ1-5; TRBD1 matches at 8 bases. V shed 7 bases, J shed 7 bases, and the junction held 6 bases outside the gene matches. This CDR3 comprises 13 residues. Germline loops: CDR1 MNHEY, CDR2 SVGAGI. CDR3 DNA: TGTGCCAGCAAAGGACAGGGTGGGCAGCCCCAGCATTTT. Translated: CASKGQGGQPQHF.

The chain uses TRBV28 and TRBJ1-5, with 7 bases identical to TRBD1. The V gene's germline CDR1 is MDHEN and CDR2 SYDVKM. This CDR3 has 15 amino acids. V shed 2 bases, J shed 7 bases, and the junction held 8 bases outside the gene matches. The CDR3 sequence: CASSLIDRDEQPQHF. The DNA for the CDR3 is TGTGCCAGCAGTTTAATCGACAGGGATGAACAGCCCCAGCATTTT.

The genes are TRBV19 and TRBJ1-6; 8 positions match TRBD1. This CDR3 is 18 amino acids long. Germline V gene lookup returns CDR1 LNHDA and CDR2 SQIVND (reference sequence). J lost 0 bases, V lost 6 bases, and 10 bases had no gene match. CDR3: CASSQSRTGSSYNSPLHF. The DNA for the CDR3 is TGTGCCAGTAGCCAATCCAGGACAGGGAGCTCCTATAATTCACCCCTCCACTTT.

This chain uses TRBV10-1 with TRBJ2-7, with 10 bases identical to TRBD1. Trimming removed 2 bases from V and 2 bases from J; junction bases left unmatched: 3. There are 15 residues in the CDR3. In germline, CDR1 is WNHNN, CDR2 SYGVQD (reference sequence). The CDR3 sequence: CASSEGTGATYEQYF. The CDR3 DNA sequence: TGCGCCAGCAGTGAGGGGACAGGGGCCACCTACGAGCAGTACTTC.

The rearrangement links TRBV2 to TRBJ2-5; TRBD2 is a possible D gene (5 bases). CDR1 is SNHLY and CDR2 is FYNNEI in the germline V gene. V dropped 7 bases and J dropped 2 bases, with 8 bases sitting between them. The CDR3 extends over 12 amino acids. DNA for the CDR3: TGTGCCAGCACGCGGGTACAAGAGACCCAGTACTTC. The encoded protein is CASTRVQETQYF.

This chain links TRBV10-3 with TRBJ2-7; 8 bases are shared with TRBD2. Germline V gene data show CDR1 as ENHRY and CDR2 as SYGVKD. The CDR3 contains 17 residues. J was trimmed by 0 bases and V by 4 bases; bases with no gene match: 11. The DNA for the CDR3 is TGTGCCATCAGTGGAGGGCGGGGGGTCCTGAGCTCCTACGAGCAGTACTTC. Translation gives CAISGGRGVLSSYEQYF.

The CDR3: CASSSWQGSTDTQYF. The CDR3 nucleotides are TGTGCCAGCAGTTCCTGGCAGGGGAGCACAGATACGCAGTATTTT. The gene calls are TRBV6-5 and TRBJ2-3; TRBD1 is a possible D gene (6 bases). The CDR3 spans 15 residues. Trimming removed 4 bases from V and 0 bases from J, with 11 bases in between. CDR1 and CDR2 (germline): MNHEY, SVGAGI.

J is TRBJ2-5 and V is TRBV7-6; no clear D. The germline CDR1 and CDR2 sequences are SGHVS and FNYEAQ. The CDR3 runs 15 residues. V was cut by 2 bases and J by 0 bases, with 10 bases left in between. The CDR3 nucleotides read TGTGCCAGCAGCTTATTACCCGAGTACCAAGAGACCCAGTACTTC. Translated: CASSLLPEYQETQYF.

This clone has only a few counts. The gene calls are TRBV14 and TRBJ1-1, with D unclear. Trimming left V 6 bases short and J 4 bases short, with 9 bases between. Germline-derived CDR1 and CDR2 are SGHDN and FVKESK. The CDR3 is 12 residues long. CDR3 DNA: TGTGCCAGCAGGACCTTGGGCACTGAAGCTTTCTTT. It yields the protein CASRTLGTEAFF. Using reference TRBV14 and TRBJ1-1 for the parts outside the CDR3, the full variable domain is EAGVTQFPSHSVIEKGQTVTLRCDPISGHDNLYWYRRVMGKEIKFLLHFVKESKQDESGMPNNRFLAERTGGTYSTLKVQPAELEDSGVYFCASRTLGTEAFFGQGTRLTVV.

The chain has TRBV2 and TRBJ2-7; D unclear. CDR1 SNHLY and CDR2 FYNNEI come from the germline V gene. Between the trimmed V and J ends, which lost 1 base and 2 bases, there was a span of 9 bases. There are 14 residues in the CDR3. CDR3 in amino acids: CASSEGWSTYEQYF. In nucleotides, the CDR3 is TGTGCCAGCAGTGAAGGATGGAGCACCTACGAGCAGTACTTC.